A single sample gave rise to the 28 T cell receptor beta chains below, sequenced in a study of response to subunit inactivated influenza vaccine. TCRdb processed the RT-PCR reads anew with MiXCR; each CDR3 protein has one entry. The data show 450,000 to 700,000 distinct CDR3 sequences, 14% seen once. Material: PBMCs from blood, obtained 11 to 12 days after vaccination. The receptors originated from a middle-aged man who received an inactivated influenza vaccine.

This clonotype has only a few counts. The V gene is TRBV29-1, the J gene TRBJ2-2, with D uncertain. Germline V lookup: CDR1 SQVTM, CDR2 ANQGSEA. With 7 bases removed from V and 0 bases from J, the gap between germline ends came to 15 bases. The CDR3 is made up of 15 amino acids. The DNA for the CDR3 is TGCAGCGCTAAAACGGGCGACACGAACACCGGGGAGCTGTTTTTT. The encoded protein is CSAKTGDTNTGELFF.

The chain is built from TRBV29-1 and TRBJ1-2, with a weak D call TRBD1 (6 bases). There are 14 residues in the CDR3. CDR1 SQVTM and CDR2 ANQGSEA come from the germline V gene. V was shortened by 1 base and J by 4 bases, with 13 bases between the two germline ends. The CDR3 region is CSVEGVRGIYGYTF. For the CDR3, the DNA is TGCAGCGTTGAAGGGGTCAGGGGAATCTATGGCTACACCTTC.

The sample holds a few counts of this clonotype. The V gene is TRBV5-1, the J gene TRBJ2-7; 11 bases agree with TRBD2. Germline V gene lookup returns CDR1 SGHRS and CDR2 YFSETQ. The CDR3 spans 16 residues. V gave up 4 bases and J gave up 4 bases; unmatched junction bases: 10. As DNA, the CDR3 is TGCGCCAGCAGCGGCGGAGGGACTAGCGGATTTTACGAGCAGTACTTC. Its translation: CASSGGGTSGFYEQYF.

This rearrangement joins TRBV7-9 to TRBJ2-3; perhaps TRBD1 as D (5 bases). Germline V CDR1 and CDR2: SEHNR, FQNEAQ (reference sequence). The CDR3 loop spans 17 amino acids. V shed 1 base and J shed 0 bases, with 14 bases lying between them. The CDR3: CASSLERLGPSTDTQYF. Written as DNA, the CDR3 is TGTGCCAGCAGCTTAGAACGGCTGGGGCCTAGCACAGATACGCAGTATTTT.

The rearrangement uses TRBV29-1 and TRBJ1-4; 7 bases are shared with TRBD1. The ends lost 3 bases at V and 8 bases at J; junction bases unmatched: 0. Germline V CDR1 and CDR2: SQVTM, ANQGSEA. This CDR3 has 11 residues. In nucleotides, the CDR3 is TGCAGCGTTGACAGGGGGGAAAAACTGTTTTTT. Translating it yields CSVDRGEKLFF. Complete variable domain (other parts from reference TRBV29-1 and TRBJ1-4): SAVISQKPSRDICQRGTSLTIQCQVDSQVTMMFWYRQQPGQSLTLIATANQGSEATYESGFVIDKFPISRPNLTFSTLTVSNMSPEDSSIYLCSVDRGEKLFFGSGTQLSVL.

This clonotype has only a few counts. One end of the junction varies from germline; a read error may be responsible. This chain uses TRBV7-7 with TRBJ1-6, with D possibly being TRBD1 (5 bases). Germline CDR1 is SSHAT and CDR2 is FNYEAQ (reference sequence). CDR3 size: 15 residues. The CDR3 loop is CASSLDDSTNSPLHF. The CDR3 DNA follows: TGTGCTAGCAGCTTAGACGACAGTACAAATTCACCCCTCCACTTT.

This chain joins TRBV12-3 or TRBV12-4 and TRBJ2-7; TRBD1 matches 9 bases. Trimming at V came to 5 bases and at J to 5 bases, leaving 7 bases not matched to a gene. The CDR3 runs to 14 residues. The CDR3 sequence is CASSPTGGWHEQYF. CDR3 nucleotide sequence: TGTGCCAGCAGTCCAACAGGGGGCTGGCACGAGCAGTACTTC.

V and J are TRBV5-1 and TRBJ2-7; a possible D gene is TRBD1 (6 bases). V was trimmed by 3 bases and J by 2 bases, leaving 24 bases between them. Germline CDR1 is SGHRS and CDR2 is YFSETQ. The CDR3 has 18 amino acids. The CDR3 loop reads CASSWPPGHLEVPYEQYF. CDR3 DNA sequence: TGCGCCAGCAGCTGGCCTCCGGGACATCTGGAGGTGCCCTACGAGCAGTACTTC.

This chain joins TRBV7-9 and TRBJ2-7; TRBD2 is a possible D gene (6 bases). V lost 1 base and J lost 7, with 11 bases in between. This CDR3 is built from 13 residues. Germline loops: CDR1 SEHNR, CDR2 FQNEAQ (reference sequence). The CDR3 is CASSLEVRGEQYF. The CDR3 bases are TGTGCCAGCAGCTTAGAGGTGCGGGGAGAGCAGTACTTC.

This clonotype was found a few times. CDR3 sequence (DNA): TGTGCCACCTCCAGCACAGCCGACTCTGGGGCCAACGTCCTGACTTTC. Translation: CATSSTADSGANVLTF. J is TRBJ2-6 and V is TRBV10-3; no clear D. This CDR3 is built from 16 residues. Trimming cost V 10 bases and J 0 bases, with 16 bases left between them. CDR1 and CDR2 from the germline V gene are ENHRY and SYGVKD.

This clonotype has a handful of counts. The chain recombines TRBV12-3 or TRBV12-4 with TRBJ2-7; the match to TRBD2 covers 9 bases. The J segment lost 0 bases and the V segment lost 3 bases, leaving 12 bases of the junction unmatched. CDR3 size: 18 residues. The CDR3 coding sequence is TGTGCCAGCAGTTTTTCCGAACATAGCGGGGGAGGCTCCTACGAGCAGTACTTC. This gives the protein CASSFSEHSGGGSYEQYF.

This clonotype was seen a handful of times. V is TRBV6-1 and J is TRBJ2-3, with D unclear. Trimming pared 11 bases from V and 4 bases from J, leaving 16 bases between. The CDR3 is made up of 13 amino acids. Germline loops: CDR1 MNHNS, CDR2 SASEGT. CDR3 region: CACPGPLADTQYF. The CDR3 DNA reads as TGTGCCTGTCCCGGGCCACTTGCAGATACGCAGTATTTT.

The V gene is TRBV6-2 or TRBV6-3, the J gene TRBJ2-7, with 8 bases matching TRBD1. V shed 11 bases and J 2 bases; nucleotides not matched to a gene: 11. CDR1 is MNHEY, CDR2 SVGEGT, per germline. There are 14 residues in the CDR3. The CDR3 protein is CASRYKGQAYEQYF. The CDR3 coding sequence is TGTGCCTCCCGGTACAAGGGACAGGCCTACGAGCAGTACTTC.

About this clonotype: Since a much larger clone is just one base distant, this may be a read error. This chain connects TRBV24-1 to TRBJ2-1; 10 bases are a match to TRBD2. The V gene's germline CDR1 is KGHDR and CDR2 SFDVKD. The CDR3 has 18 residues. The DNA for the CDR3 is TGTGTCACCAGTGATTGGGGGGGCCTAGCGGGAGCTTCCAATGAGCAGTTCTTC. This translates into CVTSDWGGLAGASNEQFF.

In its sample, this clonotype was seen a few times. This chain joins TRBV11-2 and TRBJ2-5; the match to TRBD2 covers 14 bases. V trimming: 3 bases; J trimming: 5 bases; junction bases outside the gene matches: 8. Germline V lookup: CDR1 SGHAT, CDR2 FQNNGV. The CDR3 totals 17 residues. CDR3 sequence: CASSLRLAGGQWETQYF. CDR3 bases: TGTGCCAGCAGCTTGAGACTAGCGGGGGGGCAGTGGGAGACCCAGTACTTC. Full variable domain (rest looked up from reference TRBV11-2 and TRBJ2-5): EAGVAQSPRYKIIEKRQSVAFWCNPISGHATLYWYQQILGQGPKLLIQFQNNGVVDDSQLPKDRFSAERLKGVDSTLKIQPAKLEDSAVYLCASSLRLAGGQWETQYFGPGTRLLVL.

The rearrangement links TRBV12-3 or TRBV12-4 to TRBJ2-7, with D perhaps matching TRBD2 (6 bases). The CDR3 loop spans 13 amino acids. Trimming removed 2 bases at V and 7 bases at J, with 12 bases between. DNA for the CDR3: TGTGCCAGCAGTTTAAATCAGGGAGGTGAGCAGTACTTC. Protein sequence: CASSLNQGGEQYF.

The rearrangement links TRBV28 to TRBJ2-3, with 8 bases identical to TRBD1. J was trimmed by 2 bases and V by 10 bases; bases with no gene match: 5. From germline, CDR1 is MDHEN and CDR2 SYDVKM. The CDR3 is 13 amino acids. The CDR3: CAIGQGHTDTQYF. The DNA for the CDR3 is TGTGCCATCGGACAGGGCCACACAGATACGCAGTATTTT.

The chain joins TRBV12-3 or TRBV12-4 to TRBJ1-3; no clear D gene. Trimming left V 6 bases short and J 1 base short, with 13 bases between. The CDR3 loop spans 15 amino acids. CDR3 region: CASRFGRESGNTIYF. The CDR3 DNA follows: TGTGCCAGCAGATTCGGACGGGAATCTGGAAACACCATATATTTT.

V and J are TRBV28 and TRBJ2-5; D perhaps matches TRBD2 (5 bases). This CDR3 region has 15 residues. V was trimmed by 5 bases and J by 0 bases, leaving 13 bases between them. Per the germline V gene, CDR1 is MDHEN and CDR2 is SYDVKM. CDR3 residues: CASSRGYSYQETQYF. The CDR3 region has the DNA TGTGCCAGCAGTCGCGGGTACAGCTACCAAGAGACCCAGTACTTC.

The sample holds many counts of this clonotype. J is TRBJ2-3 and V is TRBV6-2 or TRBV6-3; D gene ambiguous. Trimming cost V 2 bases and J 9 bases, with 18 bases left between them. Looked up from germline, CDR1 is MNHEY and CDR2 is SVGEGT. This CDR3 contains 15 residues. For the CDR3, the DNA is TGTGCCAGCAGTTACGCCCAATCGACCTCAGGCACGCAGTATTTT. As protein: CASSYAQSTSGTQYF.

The chain has TRBV7-8 and TRBJ2-1; TRBD2 matches at 13 bases. The ends lost 5 bases at V and 4 bases at J; junction bases unmatched: 5. The CDR3 is made up of 16 amino acids. Looked up from germline, CDR1 is SGHVS and CDR2 is FQNEAQ. CDR3 bases: TGTGCCAGCAGCCGGACTAGCGGGAGACCTTACAATGAGCAGTTCTTC. Translated: CASSRTSGRPYNEQFF.

This chain connects TRBV5-1 to TRBJ2-3; D is undetermined. The CDR3 has 16 residues. Germline-derived CDR1 and CDR2 are SGHRS and YFSETQ. The V and J ends lost 0 bases and 4 bases respectively, with 15 bases between them. As DNA, the CDR3 is TGCGCCAGCAGCTTGGATTCAGCAGGTAGTGCAGATACGCAGTATTTT. As protein: CASSLDSAGSADTQYF.

This chain connects TRBV27 to TRBJ1-4, with D possibly TRBD1 on 6 matching bases. Deletions cut 2 bases from V and 7 bases from J, with 11 bases between. CDR3 length: 14 amino acids. Looked up from germline, CDR1 is MNHEY and CDR2 is SMNVEV (reference sequence). The CDR3 DNA reads TGTGCCAGCAGTTTAATACAGGGCAGTGAAAAACTGTTTTTT. Protein: CASSLIQGSEKLFF.

The chain is built from TRBV28 and TRBJ1-3; D ambiguous. Trimming took 5 bases from V and 1 from J, leaving 9 bases between them. This CDR3 has 14 residues. Germline V gene data show CDR1 as MDHEN and CDR2 as SYDVKM. In nucleotides, the CDR3 is TGTGCCAGCAGTCCCCGGGGTTCTGGAAACACCATATATTTT. Translation gives CASSPRGSGNTIYF.

The chain recombines TRBV28 with TRBJ2-3; a possible D gene is TRBD2 (6 bases). This CDR3 has 17 amino acids. CDR1 is MDHEN, CDR2 SYDVKM, per germline. Trimming stripped 6 bases from V and 0 bases from J, with 19 bases between. CDR3 amino acids: CASRDTRAGLSTDTQYF. CDR3 bases: TGTGCCAGCAGGGACACGCGAGCGGGTTTGAGCACAGATACGCAGTATTTT.

This clonotype was detected many times. The V gene is TRBV5-6, the J gene TRBJ2-7, with D possibly being TRBD2 (6 bases). The CDR3 extends over 14 amino acids. Germline V CDR1 and CDR2: SGHDT, YYEEEE. V was trimmed by 2 bases and J by 0 bases, leaving 9 bases between them. CDR3 bases: TGTGCCAGCAGCTTATTCGGGGGCTCCTACGAGCAGTACTTC. This codes for CASSLFGGSYEQYF.

This clonotype was found a few times. The chain employs TRBV20-1 and TRBJ2-7; 7 bases match TRBD2. The V and J ends lost 0 bases and 0 bases, in that order; junction bases with no gene match: 2. The CDR3 totals 14 residues. CDR1 DFQATT and CDR2 SNEGSKA come from the germline V gene (reference sequence). CDR3 sequence (DNA): TGCAGTGCTAGAGATCGGGGGGTCTCCTACGAGCAGTACTTC. This codes for CSARDRGVSYEQYF.

The rearrangement links TRBV18 to TRBJ2-7; 8 nucleotides line up with TRBD1. Trimming at V came to 4 bases and at J to 5 bases, leaving 10 bases not matched to a gene. CDR3 length: 15 residues. Germline CDR1 reads KGHSH; CDR2 reads LQKENI. The CDR3 loop is CASSHRQGKADEQYF. The CDR3 DNA reads as TGTGCCAGCTCACACCGACAGGGGAAGGCTGACGAGCAGTACTTC.